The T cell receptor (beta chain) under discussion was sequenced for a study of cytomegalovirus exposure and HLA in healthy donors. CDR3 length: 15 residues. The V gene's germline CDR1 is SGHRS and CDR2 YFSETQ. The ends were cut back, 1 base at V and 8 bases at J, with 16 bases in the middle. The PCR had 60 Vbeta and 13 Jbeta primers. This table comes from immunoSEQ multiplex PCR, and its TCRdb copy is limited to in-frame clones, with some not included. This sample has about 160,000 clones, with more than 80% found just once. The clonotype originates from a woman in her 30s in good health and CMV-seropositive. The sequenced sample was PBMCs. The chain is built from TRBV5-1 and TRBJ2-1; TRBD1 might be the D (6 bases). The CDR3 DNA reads TGCGCCAGCAGCTTGCTGGTGGGGGACACCGATGAGCAGTTCTTC. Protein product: CASSLLVGDTDEQFF.